This TCR beta chain was documented in a study of CD8+ T cells in alopecia areata. Points on this clone: Antigen specificity is unknown.

Broader study findings: Affected lesional scalp, above all in alopecia totalis/universalis, was more clonal than normal scalp. Besides other cells, scalp samples also yield sequences of resident alphabeta T cells from normal skin.

In each case, RNA was isolated and then reverse transcribed into cDNA as the sequencing template. The protocol was immunoSEQ multiplex PCR, while the TCRdb copy is restricted to in-frame clones and leaves out a portion. The table lists over 50,000 clones, about half of them singletons. The receptor was derived from a human donor with alopecia areata. The material was CD8+ T cells sorted from blood, obtained at week 0.

CDR3 in DNA: TGTGCCAGCAGTTTTACAGGCGCGGGTGGTCAGCCCCAGCATTTT. Protein product: CASSFTGAGGQPQHF. The V and J genes are TRBV27 and TRBJ1-5, with D possibly matching TRBD1 (5 bases). CDR3 length: 15 amino acids. Germline-derived CDR1 and CDR2 are MNHEY and SMNVEV (reference sequence). The V gene lost 3 bases and the J gene lost 6 bases, with 15 bases spanning the gap.